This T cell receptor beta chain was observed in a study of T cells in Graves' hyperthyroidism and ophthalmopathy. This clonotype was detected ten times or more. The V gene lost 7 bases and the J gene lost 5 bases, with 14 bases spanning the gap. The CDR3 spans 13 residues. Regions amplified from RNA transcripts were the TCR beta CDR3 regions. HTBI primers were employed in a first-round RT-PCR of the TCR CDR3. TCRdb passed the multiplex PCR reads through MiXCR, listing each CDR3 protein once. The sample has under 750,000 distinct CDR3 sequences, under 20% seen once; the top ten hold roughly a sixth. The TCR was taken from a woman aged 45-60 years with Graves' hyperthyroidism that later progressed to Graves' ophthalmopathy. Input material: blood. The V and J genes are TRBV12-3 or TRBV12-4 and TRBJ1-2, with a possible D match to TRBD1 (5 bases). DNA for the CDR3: TGTGCCAGCACCAACCCTGGGGGATATGGCTACACCTTC. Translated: CASTNPGGYGYTF.